Listed below are T cell receptor beta chains from one sample, sequenced in a study of shared clonotypes between healthy human individuals. The repertoire was sequenced with immunoSEQ multiplex PCR; TCRdb's copy has only in-frame clones and lacks some. The repertoire includes over a million clones, approximately 98% of them detected once, and 0.4% to 0.55% sits in the top ten. The sequenced material came from naive CD4+ T cells sorted from blood. These receptors originate from a man aged 25 to 40 in good health. CDR3s leave out the opening cysteine and the closing phenylalanine or tryptophan. Each record gives: J gene, V gene, clone size, CDR3 protein. Rows give clone size only sometimes, using once, few, many, or a class for an expanded clone.

>TRBJ1-4|TRBV7-2|once
ASSLARQGSNEKLF
>TRBJ1-2|TRBV27|NA
ASSPRAGGYT
>TRBJ1-2|TRBV25-1|once
ASSPSGGYGYT
>TRBJ1-5|TRBV28|NA
ATQLKSNQPQH
>TRBJ2-7|TRBV7-8|NA
ASSHDVVSRLSYEQY
>TRBJ2-7|TRBV7-2|NA
TSSYRNLYEQY
>TRBJ2-6|TRBV18|NA
ASSPTGRGANVLT
>TRBJ2-6|TRBV19|NA
ASSILAGANVLT
>TRBJ2-7|TRBV7-2|NA
ASSQGLSGYEQY
>TRBJ2-2|TRBV5-1|NA
ASSRPDTGELF
>TRBJ1-3|TRBV18|NA
ASSPTGISGNTIY
>TRBJ2-1|TRBV19|NA
ASSREVLF
>TRBJ2-3|TRBV11-2|NA
ASSLIFGQGAADTQY
>TRBJ2-3|TRBV6-6|NA
ASRASGTSTDTQY
>TRBJ1-1|TRBV5-1|NA
ASKLTGLNTEAF
>TRBJ2-3|TRBV7-6|NA
ASSLGPGGRGFTSTDTQY
>TRBJ2-5|TRBV7-7|NA
ASSLVRQETQY
>TRBJ2-7|TRBV5-1|NA
ASSLDGDPYEQY
>TRBJ2-5|TRBV25-1|NA
ASSKGTGYQETQY
>TRBJ1-1|TRBV29-1|NA
SGQGGGNTEAF
>TRBJ2-5|TRBV10-2|NA
ASSLAAKETQY
>TRBJ2-1|TRBV5-1|NA
ASSSLFNEQF
>NA|TRBV11-3|once
ASSKAGQGYEQY
>TRBJ2-7|TRBV20-1|NA
SASPGQGA
>TRBJ2-5|TRBV18|once
ASSPTGGLQETQY
>TRBJ2-2|TRBV7-6|NA
ASSLMRVENTGELF
>TRBJ2-3|TRBV5-4|NA
ASSFPRREASTDTQY
>TRBJ2-7|TRBV18|NA
ASSSGLAGTYEQY
>TRBJ1-1|TRBV19|NA
ASSTTRANTEAF
>TRBJ1-1|TRBV28|NA
ASRAQAEAF